This T cell receptor (beta chain) emerged from a study of shared clonotypes between healthy human individuals. V was clipped by 8 bases and J by 2 bases, with 12 bases between them. Germline-derived CDR1 and CDR2 are SGHTA and FQGNSA. This CDR3 is 13 amino acids long. Every donor was a Caucasian adult from Nashville, Tennessee. In the CD4+ fraction, cells were divided into CD45RA+ naive and CD45RA-negative memory subsets. Per the original methods: For the immunoSEQ data, sequences were junction-only without quality scores, so filtering differed. The method was immunoSEQ multiplex PCR; TCRdb's version includes in-frame clones alone and lacks a portion of them. V, J and clone size were drawn from that table, and D and trimming were deduced from the DNA. The table lists more than 900,000 clones, approximately 78% of them singletons.

The clonotype comes from a young man in good health. Some clones in this sample may be carry-over from other donors' samples. The gene calls are TRBV7-2 and TRBJ2-5, with D possibly being TRBD2 (5 bases). The source material was memory CD4+ T cells from PBMCs. Subset here: CD45RA-negative fraction. In DNA form, the CDR3 reads TGTGCCAGCGGGCCCCGGAGGCAAGAGACCCAGTACTTC. As protein: CASGPRRQETQYF.